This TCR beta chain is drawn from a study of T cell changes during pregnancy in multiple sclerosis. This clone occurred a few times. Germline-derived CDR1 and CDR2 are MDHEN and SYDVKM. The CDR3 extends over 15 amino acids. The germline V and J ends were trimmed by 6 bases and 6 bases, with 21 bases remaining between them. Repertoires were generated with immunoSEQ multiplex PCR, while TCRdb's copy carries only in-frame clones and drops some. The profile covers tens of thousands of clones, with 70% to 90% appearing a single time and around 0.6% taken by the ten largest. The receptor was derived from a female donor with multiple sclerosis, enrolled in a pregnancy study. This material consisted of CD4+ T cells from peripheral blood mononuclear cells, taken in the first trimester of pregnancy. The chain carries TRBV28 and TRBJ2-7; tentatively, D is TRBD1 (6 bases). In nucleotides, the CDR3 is TGTGCCAGCAGCACGTCACAGGGCGGCCGGTCCGAGCAGTACTTC. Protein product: CASSTSQGGRSEQYF.